By sample share, the clone carrying this T cell receptor beta chain is medium-sized. Antigen specificity is unknown. One entry per CDR3 protein results from TCRdb running MiXCR on the 5' RACE reads. The sample shows approximately 2,800 distinct CDR3 sequences, around 4.5% of them seen only once. V was trimmed by 2 bases and J by 1 base, leaving 8 bases between them. Germline assignment: CDR1 MNHNS and CDR2 SASEGT. This CDR3 is built from 14 residues. This sample's time point: sample taken at primary tumor resection. Extraction of whole RNA from tumor, nontumor lung or frozen PBMC preceded unsorted sequencing. This record belongs to a study of spatial heterogeneity in lung cancer. Study observations and caveats: Expanded alpha and beta TCR counts within tumors tracked tumor mutation counts.

The genes are TRBV6-1 and TRBJ1-1, with no clear D. The receptor was isolated from a female donor with early-stage non-small cell lung cancer. Specimen: lung tumor tissue, collected at surgery. CDR3 protein: CASSESWGNTEAFF. The CDR3 DNA reads as TGTGCCAGCAGTGAAAGTTGGGGGAACACTGAAGCTTTCTTT.